A selection of T cell receptor beta chains follows, all from one sample in a study of control samples from healthy donors and cancer patients. The repertoire was sequenced with immunoSEQ multiplex PCR; TCRdb's copy has only in-frame clones and lacks some. The sample consists of around 84,000 clones, 84% of them appearing once. The source material was PBMCs. The receptors stem from a man in his sixties with head and neck cancer. CDR3s include the opening cysteine and the closing phenylalanine or tryptophan. D genes are given only for firm matches. Only part of the rows carry a size: once, few, many, or a class if the clone is expanded.

14	-	-	TRBV5-5	TRBJ1-1	TGTGCCAGCAGCTTGGGACAGTCGGTTAGAGAAGCTTTCTTT	CASSLGQSVREAFF
15	few	-	TRBV2	TRBJ2-7	TGTGCCAGCAGCCTACAGGGCGTCGGCTCCTACGAGCAGTACTTC	CASSLQGVGSYEQYF
15	-	-	TRBV4-1	TRBJ2-3	TGCGCCAGCAGCCGCTCGATAATGGGGACAGATACGCAGTATTTT	CASSRSIMGTDTQYF
13	-	-	TRBV11-2	TRBJ2-3	TGTGCCAGCAGCTTAGTCGCTAGTAATACGCAGTATTTT	CASSLVASNTQYF
18	few	TRBD2	TRBV27	TRBJ2-7	TGTGCCAGCAGTAAGTGGGTTGTGACCGGGAGGATATCCTACGAGCAGTACTTC	CASSKWVVTGRISYEQYF
12	-	-	TRBV28	TRBJ2-7	TGTGCCAGCAGAACAACAGGCGGCGAGCAGTACTTC	CASRTTGGEQYF
15	once	TRBD1	TRBV5-1	TRBJ2-7	TGCGCCAGCAGCTTGAGTTGGGACAGCTCCTACGAGCAGTACTTC	CASSLSWDSSYEQYF
11	-	-	TRBV19	TRBJ2-2	TGTGCCAGTAGTCGAGGCGGGGAGCTGTTTTTT	CASSRGGELFF
14	few	-	TRBV6-1	TRBJ2-2	TGTGCCAGCAGTGAATCATTGAACACCGGGGAGCTGTTTTTT	CASSESLNTGELFF
13	-	TRBD1	TRBV7-9	TRBJ2-7	TGTGCCAGCAGCTGGACAGGGTCCTACGAGCAGTACTTC	CASSWTGSYEQYF
12	-	-	TRBV12-3/TRBV12-4	TRBJ2-5	TGTGCCAGCAGTTTATACCCCTCTGGCCAGTACTTC	CASSLYPSGQYF
14	once	-	TRBV28	TRBJ1-4	TGTGCCAGCAGCCCAGGAGCAACTAATGAAAAACTGTTTTTT	CASSPGATNEKLFF
15	-	-	TRBV27	TRBJ2-1	TGTGCCAGCAGTTTAGTCCCCACTCGTAACAATGAGCAGTTCTTC	CASSLVPTRNNEQFF
15	-	-	TRBV21-1	TRBJ1-5	TGTGCCAGCAGCAAAGTGAGCCGATTAAATCAGCCCCAGCATTTT	CASSKVSRLNQPQHF
14	-	TRBD1	TRBV5-4	TRBJ2-3	TGTGCCAGCAGCGGGACAGTCAGCACAGATACGCAGTATTTT	CASSGTVSTDTQYF
14	-	-	TRBV28	TRBJ1-2	TGTGCCAGCAGTTTCAGGGAAGCCAACTATGGCTACACCTTC	CASSFREANYGYTF
16	-	-	TRBV4-1	TRBJ1-5	TGCGCCAGCAGCCAAGTTTCAGGGGCCAACAATCAGCCCCAGCATTTT	CASSQVSGANNQPQHF
15	-	-	TRBV5-1	TRBJ1-5	TGCGCCAGCAGCTTGGCCGGTGGACGAGGGGAGCCCCAGCATTTT	CASSLAGGRGEPQHF
13	-	TRBD2	TRBV10-3	TRBJ2-3	TGTGCCACATGGCTAGCGGGAGGAGATACGCAGTATTTT	CATWLAGGDTQYF
13	-	-	TRBV7-9	TRBJ2-1	TGTGCCAGCACCTCGGGAGTTGGGAATGAGCAGTTCTTC	CASTSGVGNEQFF
15	-	TRBD1	TRBV5-8	TRBJ2-7	TGTGCCAGCAGCCATGACAGGGTGGGCTCCTACGAGCAGTACTTC	CASSHDRVGSYEQYF
18	-	TRBD2	TRBV3-1/TRBV3-2	TRBJ2-3	TGTGCCAGCAGCCAAGACGTAAGGGTAGCGGGAGGCACAGATACGCAGTATTTT	CASSQDVRVAGGTDTQYF
15	once	TRBD2	TRBV6-2/TRBV6-3	TRBJ2-1	TGTGCCAGCAGTTACCTCGCGGGAGCCTACAATGAGCAGTTCTTC	CASSYLAGAYNEQFF
16	once	-	TRBV19	TRBJ2-7	TGTGCCAGTAGAAAAGAGGCGGGGGAGGGGGCCTACGAGCAGTACTTC	CASRKEAGEGAYEQYF
14	-	TRBD2	TRBV6-5	TRBJ2-7	TGTGCCAGCATACGAGTAGCGGGAGTCTACGAGCAGTACTTC	CASIRVAGVYEQYF
12	-	-	TRBV19	TRBJ2-1	TGTGCCAGTAGTTCTCCCAAGGATGAGCAGTTCTTC	CASSSPKDEQFF
16	-	TRBD1	TRBV3-1/TRBV3-2	TRBJ1-5	TGTGCCAGCAGCCAAGGACAGGGGGCAAGCAATCAGCCCCAGCATTTT	CASSQGQGASNQPQHF
11	few	-	TRBV20-1	TRBJ1-1	TGCAGTGCTAGTCGGTCGACTGAAGCTTTCTTT	CSASRSTEAFF